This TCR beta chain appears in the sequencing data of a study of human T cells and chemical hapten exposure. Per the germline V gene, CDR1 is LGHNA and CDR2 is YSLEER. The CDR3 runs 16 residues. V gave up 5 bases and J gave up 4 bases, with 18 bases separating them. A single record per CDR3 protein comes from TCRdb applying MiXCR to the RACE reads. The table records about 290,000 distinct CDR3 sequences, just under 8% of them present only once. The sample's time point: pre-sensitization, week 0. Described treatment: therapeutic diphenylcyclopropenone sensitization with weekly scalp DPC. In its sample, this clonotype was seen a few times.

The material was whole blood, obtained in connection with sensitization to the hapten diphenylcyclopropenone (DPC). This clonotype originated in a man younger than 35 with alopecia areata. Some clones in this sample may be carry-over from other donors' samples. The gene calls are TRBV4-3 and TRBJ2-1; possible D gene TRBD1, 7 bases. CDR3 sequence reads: CASSSYLTGTYNEQFF. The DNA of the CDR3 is TGCGCCAGCAGCTCCTACCTGACAGGGACTTACAATGAGCAGTTCTTC.